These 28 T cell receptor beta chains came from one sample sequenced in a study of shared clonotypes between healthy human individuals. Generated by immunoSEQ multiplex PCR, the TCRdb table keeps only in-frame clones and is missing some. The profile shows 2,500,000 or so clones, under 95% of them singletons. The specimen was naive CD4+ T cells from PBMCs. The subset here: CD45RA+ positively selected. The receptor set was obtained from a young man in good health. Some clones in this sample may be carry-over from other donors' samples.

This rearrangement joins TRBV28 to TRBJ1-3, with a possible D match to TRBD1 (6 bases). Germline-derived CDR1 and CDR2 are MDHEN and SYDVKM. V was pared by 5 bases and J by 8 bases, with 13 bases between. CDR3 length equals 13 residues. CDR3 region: CASSLTGLDTIYF. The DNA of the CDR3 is TGTGCCAGCAGTCTGACAGGACTGGACACCATATATTTT.

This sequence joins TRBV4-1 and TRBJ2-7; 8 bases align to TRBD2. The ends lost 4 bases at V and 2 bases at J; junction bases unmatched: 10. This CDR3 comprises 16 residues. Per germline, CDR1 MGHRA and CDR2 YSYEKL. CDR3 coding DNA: TGCGCCAGCAGCCGCGACCCGACTAGCGATACCTACGAGCAGTACTTC. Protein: CASSRDPTSDTYEQYF.

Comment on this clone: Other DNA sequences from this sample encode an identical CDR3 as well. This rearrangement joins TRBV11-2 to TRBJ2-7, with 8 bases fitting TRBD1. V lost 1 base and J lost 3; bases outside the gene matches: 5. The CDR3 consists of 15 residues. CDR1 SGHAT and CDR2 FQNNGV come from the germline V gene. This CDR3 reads CASSLGQGNSYEQYF. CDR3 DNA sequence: TGTGCCAGCAGCTTAGGACAGGGGAATAGCTACGAGCAGTACTTC.

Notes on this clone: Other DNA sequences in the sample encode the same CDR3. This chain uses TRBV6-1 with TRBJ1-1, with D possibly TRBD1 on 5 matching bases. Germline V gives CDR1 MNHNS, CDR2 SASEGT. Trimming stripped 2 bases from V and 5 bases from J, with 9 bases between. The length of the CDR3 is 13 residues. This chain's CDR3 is CASSEWGGTEAFF. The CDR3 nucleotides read TGTGCCAGCAGTGAATGGGGGGGGACTGAAGCTTTCTTT.

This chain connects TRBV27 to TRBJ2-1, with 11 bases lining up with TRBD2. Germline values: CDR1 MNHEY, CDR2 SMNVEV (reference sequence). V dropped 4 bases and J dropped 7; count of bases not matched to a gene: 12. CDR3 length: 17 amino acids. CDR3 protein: CASSSILAGGFTNEQFF. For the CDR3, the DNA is TGTGCCAGCAGTTCAATCTTAGCGGGAGGGTTTACGAATGAGCAGTTCTTC.

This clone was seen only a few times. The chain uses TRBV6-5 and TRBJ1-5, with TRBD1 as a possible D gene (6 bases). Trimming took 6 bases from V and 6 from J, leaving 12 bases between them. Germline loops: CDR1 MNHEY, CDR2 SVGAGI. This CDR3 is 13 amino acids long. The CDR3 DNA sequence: TGTGCCAGCAGAGCAGGGGTCGGTCAGCCCCAGCATTTT. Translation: CASRAGVGQPQHF.

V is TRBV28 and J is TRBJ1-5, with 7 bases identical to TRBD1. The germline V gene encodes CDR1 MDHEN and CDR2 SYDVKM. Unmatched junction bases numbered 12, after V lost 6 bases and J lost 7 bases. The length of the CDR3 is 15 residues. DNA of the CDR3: TGTGCCAGCAGCTCTTTTAAGGGGGCAGGACAGCCCCAGCATTTT. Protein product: CASSSFKGAGQPQHF.

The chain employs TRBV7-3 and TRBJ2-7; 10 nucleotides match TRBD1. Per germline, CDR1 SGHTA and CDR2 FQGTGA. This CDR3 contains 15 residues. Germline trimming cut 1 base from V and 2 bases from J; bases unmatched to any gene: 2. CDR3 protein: CASSLRTGGTYEQYF. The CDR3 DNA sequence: TGTGCCAGCAGCTTAAGGACAGGGGGAACCTACGAGCAGTACTTC.

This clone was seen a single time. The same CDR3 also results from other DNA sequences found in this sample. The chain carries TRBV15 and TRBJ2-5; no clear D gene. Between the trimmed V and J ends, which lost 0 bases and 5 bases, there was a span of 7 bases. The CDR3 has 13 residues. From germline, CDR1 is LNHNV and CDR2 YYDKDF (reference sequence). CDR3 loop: CATSRDLRETQYF. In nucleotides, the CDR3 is TGTGCCACCAGCAGAGATCTTCGGGAGACCCAGTACTTC.

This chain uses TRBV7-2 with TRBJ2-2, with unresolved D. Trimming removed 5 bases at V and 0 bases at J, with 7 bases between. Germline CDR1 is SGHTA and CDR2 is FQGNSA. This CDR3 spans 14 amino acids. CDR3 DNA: TGTGCCAGCAGCCCCCCGCCGAACACCGGGGAGCTGTTTTTT. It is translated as CASSPPPNTGELFF. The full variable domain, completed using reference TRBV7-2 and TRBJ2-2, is GAGVSQSPSNKVTEKGKDVELRCDPISGHTALYWYRQSLGQGLEFLIYFQGNSAPDKSGLPSDRFSAERTGGSVSTLTIQRTQQEDSAVYLCASSPPPNTGELFFGEGSRLTVL.

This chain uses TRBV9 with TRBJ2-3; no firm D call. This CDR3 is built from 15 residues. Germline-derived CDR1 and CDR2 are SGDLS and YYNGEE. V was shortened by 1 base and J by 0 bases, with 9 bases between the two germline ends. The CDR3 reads CASSVMEGSTDTQYF. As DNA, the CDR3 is TGTGCCAGCAGCGTAATGGAAGGTAGCACAGATACGCAGTATTTT.

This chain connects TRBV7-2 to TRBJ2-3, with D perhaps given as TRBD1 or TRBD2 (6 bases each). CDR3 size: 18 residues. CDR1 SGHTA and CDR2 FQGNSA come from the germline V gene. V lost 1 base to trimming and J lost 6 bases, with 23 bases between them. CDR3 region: CASSLVTLGGSKTDTQYF. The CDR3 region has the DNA TGTGCCAGCAGCTTAGTAACTTTAGGGGGGAGCAAGACCGATACGCAGTATTTT.

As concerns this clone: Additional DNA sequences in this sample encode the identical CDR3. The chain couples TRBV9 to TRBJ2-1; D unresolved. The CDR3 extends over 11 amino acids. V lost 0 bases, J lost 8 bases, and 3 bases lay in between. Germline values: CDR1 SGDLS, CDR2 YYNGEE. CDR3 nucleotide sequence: TGTGCCAGCAGCGTAGGGGATGAGCAGTTCTTC. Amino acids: CASSVGDEQFF.

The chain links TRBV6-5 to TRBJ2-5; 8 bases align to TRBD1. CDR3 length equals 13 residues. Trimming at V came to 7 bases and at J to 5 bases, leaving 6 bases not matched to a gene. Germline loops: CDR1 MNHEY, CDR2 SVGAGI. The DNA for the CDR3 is TGTGCCAGCAAATCAGGGGGCTGGGAGACCCAGTACTTC. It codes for CASKSGGWETQYF.

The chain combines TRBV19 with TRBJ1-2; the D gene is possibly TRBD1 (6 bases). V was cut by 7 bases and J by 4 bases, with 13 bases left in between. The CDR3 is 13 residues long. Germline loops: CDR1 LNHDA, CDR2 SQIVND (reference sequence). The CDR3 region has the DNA TGTGCCAGTATGGCAGGGGAGATCTATGGCTACACCTTC. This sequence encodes CASMAGEIYGYTF.

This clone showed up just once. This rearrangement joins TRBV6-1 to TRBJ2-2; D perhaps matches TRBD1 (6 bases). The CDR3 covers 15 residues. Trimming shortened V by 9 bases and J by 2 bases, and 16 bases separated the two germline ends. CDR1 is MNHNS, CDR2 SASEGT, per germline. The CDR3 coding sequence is TGTGCCAGTATTCCCGGGACAACCAACACCGGGGAGCTGTTTTTT. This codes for CASIPGTTNTGELFF.

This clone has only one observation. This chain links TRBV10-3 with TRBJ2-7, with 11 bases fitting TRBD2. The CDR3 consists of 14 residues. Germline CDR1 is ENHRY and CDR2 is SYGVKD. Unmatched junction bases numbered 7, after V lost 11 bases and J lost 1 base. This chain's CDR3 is CAVAGTSGSYEQYF. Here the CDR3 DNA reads TGTGCCGTCGCCGGGACTAGCGGATCCTACGAGCAGTACTTC.

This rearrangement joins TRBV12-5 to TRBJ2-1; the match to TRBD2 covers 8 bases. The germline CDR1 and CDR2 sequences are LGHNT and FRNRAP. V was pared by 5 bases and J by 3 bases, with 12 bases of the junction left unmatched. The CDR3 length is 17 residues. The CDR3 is CASGPSFLAGGYNEQFF. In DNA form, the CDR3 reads TGTGCTAGTGGTCCCTCATTCCTGGCGGGAGGCTACAATGAGCAGTTCTTC.

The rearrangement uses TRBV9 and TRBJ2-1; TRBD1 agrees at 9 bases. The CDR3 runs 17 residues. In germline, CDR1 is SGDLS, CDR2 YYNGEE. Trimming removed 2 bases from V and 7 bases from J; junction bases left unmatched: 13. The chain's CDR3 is CASSVRETGGVGNEQFF. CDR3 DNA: TGTGCCAGCAGCGTTCGGGAGACAGGGGGAGTCGGGAATGAGCAGTTCTTC.

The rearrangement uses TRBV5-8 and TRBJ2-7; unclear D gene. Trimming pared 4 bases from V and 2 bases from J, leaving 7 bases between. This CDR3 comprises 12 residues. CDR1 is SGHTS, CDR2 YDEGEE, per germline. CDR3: CASSRQPYEQYF. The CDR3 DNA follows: TGTGCCAGCAGCAGACAACCCTACGAGCAGTACTTC.

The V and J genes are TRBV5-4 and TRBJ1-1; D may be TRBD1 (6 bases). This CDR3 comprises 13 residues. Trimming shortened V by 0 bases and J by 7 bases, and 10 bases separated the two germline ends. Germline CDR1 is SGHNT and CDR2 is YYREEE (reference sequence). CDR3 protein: CASSLGGQDEAFF. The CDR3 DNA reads TGTGCCAGCAGCTTGGGGGGGCAGGATGAAGCTTTCTTT. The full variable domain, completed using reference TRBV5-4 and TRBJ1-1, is ETGVTQSPTHLIKTRGQQVTLRCSSQSGHNTVSWYQQALGQGPQFIFQYYREEENGRGNFPPRFSGLQFPNYSSELNVNALELDDSALYLCASSLGGQDEAFFGQGTRLTVV.

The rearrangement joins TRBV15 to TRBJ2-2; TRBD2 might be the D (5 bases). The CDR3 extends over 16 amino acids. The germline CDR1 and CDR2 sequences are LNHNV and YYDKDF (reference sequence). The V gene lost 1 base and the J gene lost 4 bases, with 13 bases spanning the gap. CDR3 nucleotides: TGTGCCACCAGCAGAGGACGGGAAAGGACCACCGGGGAGCTGTTTTTT. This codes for CATSRGRERTTGELFF.

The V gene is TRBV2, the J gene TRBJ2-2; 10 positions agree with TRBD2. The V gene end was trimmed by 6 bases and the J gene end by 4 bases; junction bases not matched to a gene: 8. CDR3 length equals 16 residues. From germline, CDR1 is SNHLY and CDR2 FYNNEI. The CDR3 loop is CASRGSLAGLTGELFF. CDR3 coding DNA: TGTGCCAGCAGGGGGTCACTAGCGGGACTCACCGGGGAGCTGTTTTTT.

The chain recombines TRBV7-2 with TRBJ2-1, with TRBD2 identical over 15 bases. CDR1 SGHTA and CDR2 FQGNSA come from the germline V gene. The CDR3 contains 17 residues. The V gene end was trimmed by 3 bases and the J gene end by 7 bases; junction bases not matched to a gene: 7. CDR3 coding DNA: TGTGCCAGCAGCTTGAGGACTAGCGGGAGGGCTTATAATGAGCAGTTCTTC. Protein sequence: CASSLRTSGRAYNEQFF.

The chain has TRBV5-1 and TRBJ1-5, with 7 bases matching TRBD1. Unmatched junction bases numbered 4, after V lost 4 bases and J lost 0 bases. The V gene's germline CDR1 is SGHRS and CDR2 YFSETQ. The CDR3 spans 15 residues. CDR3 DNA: TGCGCCAGCAGCCCGGGACAGCTTAGCAATCAGCCCCAGCATTTT. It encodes CASSPGQLSNQPQHF.

The CDR3 loop reads CASSLVRAGGAGANVLTF. CDR3 nucleotide sequence: TGTGCCAGCAGTTTAGTTCGCGCGGGAGGGGCTGGGGCCAACGTCCTGACTTTC. The V gene is TRBV28, the J gene TRBJ2-6; 9 bases are a match to TRBD2. Germline V gives CDR1 MDHEN, CDR2 SYDVKM. The CDR3 is 18 residues long. V was clipped by 2 bases and J by 2 bases; unmatched bases: 7.

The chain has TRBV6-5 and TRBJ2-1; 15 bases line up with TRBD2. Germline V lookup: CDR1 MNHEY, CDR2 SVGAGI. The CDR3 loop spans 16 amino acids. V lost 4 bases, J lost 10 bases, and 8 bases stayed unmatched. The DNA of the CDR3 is TGTGCCAGCAGTTCTCGGACTAGCGGGAGGGCTAGGGAGCAGTTCTTC. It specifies CASSSRTSGRAREQFF.

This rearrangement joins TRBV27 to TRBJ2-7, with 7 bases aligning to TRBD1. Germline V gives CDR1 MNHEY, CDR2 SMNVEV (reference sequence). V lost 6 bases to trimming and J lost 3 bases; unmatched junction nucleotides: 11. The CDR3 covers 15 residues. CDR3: CASSSRSTGIYEQYF. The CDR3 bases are TGTGCCAGCAGCTCACGATCGACAGGGATCTACGAGCAGTACTTC.